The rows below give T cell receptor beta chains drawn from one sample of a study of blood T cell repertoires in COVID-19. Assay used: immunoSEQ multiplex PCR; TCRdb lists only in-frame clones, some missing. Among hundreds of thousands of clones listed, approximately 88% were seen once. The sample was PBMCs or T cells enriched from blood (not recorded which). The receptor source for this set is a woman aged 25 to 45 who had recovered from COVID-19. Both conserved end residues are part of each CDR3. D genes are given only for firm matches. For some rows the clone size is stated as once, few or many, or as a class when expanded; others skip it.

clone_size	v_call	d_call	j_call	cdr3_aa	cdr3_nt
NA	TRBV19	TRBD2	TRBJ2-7	CASSVQGGSAYEQYF	TGTGCCAGTAGTGTGCAGGGCGGGAGCGCCTACGAGCAGTACTTC
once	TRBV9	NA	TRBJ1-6	CASSVAPTSVGDSPLHF	TGTGCCAGCAGCGTAGCCCCGACTTCTGTAGGGGATTCACCCCTCCACTTT
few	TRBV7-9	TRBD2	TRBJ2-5	CASSPGTRKETQYF	TGTGCCAGCAGCCCAGGGACTAGAAAAGAGACCCAGTACTTC
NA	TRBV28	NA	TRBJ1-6	CASSSAAGGGVYNSPLHF	TGTGCCAGCAGTTCGGCGGCAGGAGGTGGGGTTTATAATTCACCCCTCCACTTT
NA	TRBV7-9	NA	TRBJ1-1	CASSALGRGRGTEAFF	TGTGCCAGCAGCGCGCTCGGGCGGGGCCGTGGCACTGAAGCTTTCTTT
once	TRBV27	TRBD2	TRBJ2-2	CASTGGAQTGELFF	TGTGCCAGCACGGGGGGGGCCCAGACCGGGGAGCTGTTTTTT
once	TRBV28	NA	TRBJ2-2	CASSLAGGTGELFF	TGTGCCAGCAGTTTAGCCGGGGGAACCGGGGAGCTGTTTTTT
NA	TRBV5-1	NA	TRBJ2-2	CASRFRATTGELFF	TGCGCCAGCAGATTCAGGGCGACTACCGGGGAGCTGTTTTTT
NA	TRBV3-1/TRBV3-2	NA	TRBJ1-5	CASSHLRAYSNQPQHF	TGTGCCAGCAGCCACCTCAGGGCATATAGCAATCAGCCCCAGCATTTT
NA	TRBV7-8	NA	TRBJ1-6	CASSLDRNNSPLHF	TGTGCCAGCAGCCTAGACAGGAATAATTCACCCCTCCACTTT
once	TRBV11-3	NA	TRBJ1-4	CASSDIPGLVCGSEKLFF	TGTGCCAGCAGCGACATACCAGGACTAGTTTGTGGATCTGAAAAACTGTTTTTT
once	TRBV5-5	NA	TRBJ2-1	CASSFGGNNEQFF	TGTGCCAGCAGCTTCGGAGGGAACAATGAGCAGTTCTTC
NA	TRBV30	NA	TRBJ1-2	CAWSPPWRGYTF	TGTGCCTGGAGTCCCCCCTGGAGGGGCTACACCTTC
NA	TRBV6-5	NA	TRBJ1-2	CASSYAARRANYGYTF	TGTGCCAGCAGTTACGCGGCCAGGAGGGCTAACTATGGCTACACCTTC
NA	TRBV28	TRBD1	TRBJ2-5	CASRRMGQRIQETQYF	TGTGCCAGCAGGAGAATGGGACAGCGTATCCAAGAGACCCAGTACTTC
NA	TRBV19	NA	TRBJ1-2	CASSMPVYGYTF	TGTGCCAGTAGTATGCCAGTCTATGGCTACACCTTC
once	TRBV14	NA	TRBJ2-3	CASSQGALRYTDTQYF	TGTGCCAGCAGCCAAGGGGCCCTTAGGTACACAGATACGCAGTATTTT
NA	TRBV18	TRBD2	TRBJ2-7	CASSPMGREVHF	TGTGCCAGCTCCCCCATGGGACGGGAGGTTCACTTC
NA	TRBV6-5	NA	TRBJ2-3	CASRLSGTSTDTQYF	TGTGCCAGCAGGCTTAGTGGTACTAGCACAGATACGCAGTATTTT
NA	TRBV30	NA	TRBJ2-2	CAWSVLSTGELFF	TGTGCCTGGAGTGTACTTTCCACCGGGGAGCTGTTTTTT
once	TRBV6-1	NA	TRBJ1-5	CASSEDYSNQPQHF	TGTGCCAGCAGTGAAGATTATAGCAATCAGCCCCAGCATTTT
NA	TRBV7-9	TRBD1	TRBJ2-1	CASSSGQGPNEQFF	TGTGCCAGCAGCTCGGGACAGGGCCCCAATGAGCAGTTCTTC
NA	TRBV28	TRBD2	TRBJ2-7	CASSTSEFYYEQYF	TGTGCCAGCAGTACTAGCGAATTCTACTACGAGCAGTACTTC
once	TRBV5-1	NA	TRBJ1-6	CASSPNPTSSYNSPLHF	TGCGCCAGCAGCCCAAACCCAACGAGCTCCTATAATTCACCCCTCCACTTT
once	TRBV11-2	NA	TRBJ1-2	CASSLDVGGRDYGYTF	TGTGCCAGCAGCTTAGACGTCGGGGGAAGGGACTATGGCTACACCTTC
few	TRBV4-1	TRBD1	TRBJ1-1	CASSQDTGGWGSTEAFF	TGCGCCAGCAGCCAAGACACAGGGGGCTGGGGGAGCACTGAAGCTTTCTTT
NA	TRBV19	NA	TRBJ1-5	CASSIFSGRGFSNQPQHF	TGTGCCAGTAGTATTTTCTCAGGGAGGGGATTTAGCAATCAGCCCCAGCATTTT
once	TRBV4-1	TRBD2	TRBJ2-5	CASSQGLAGVVSETQYF	TGCGCCAGCAGCCAAGGGCTAGCGGGAGTCGTGTCTGAGACCCAGTACTTC
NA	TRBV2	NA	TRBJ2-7	CASSEGPAYEQYF	TGTGCCAGCAGTGAGGGGCCCGCCTACGAGCAGTACTTC
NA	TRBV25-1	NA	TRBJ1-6	CASSAPPRDGDNSPLHF	TGTGCCAGCAGTGCTCCTCCCAGGGATGGAGATAATTCACCCCTCCACTTT
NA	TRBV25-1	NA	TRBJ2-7	CASSYPTTHYEQYF	TGTGCCAGCAGTTACCCGACAACTCACTACGAGCAGTACTTC
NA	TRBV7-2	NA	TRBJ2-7	CASSLVPDTFYEQYF	TGTGCCAGCAGCTTAGTTCCGGACACTTTCTACGAGCAGTACTTC
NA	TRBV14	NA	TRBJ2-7	CASSQKTTVREQYF	TGTGCCAGCAGCCAGAAGACTACCGTACGGGAGCAGTACTTC
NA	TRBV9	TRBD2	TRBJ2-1	CASSAVAGGGNEQFF	TGTGCCAGCAGCGCGGTAGCGGGAGGGGGGAATGAGCAGTTCTTC
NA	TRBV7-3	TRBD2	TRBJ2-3	CASSSPGLAGADTQYF	TGTGCCAGCAGCAGTCCGGGACTAGCGGGGGCAGATACGCAGTATTTT
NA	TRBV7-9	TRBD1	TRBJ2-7	CASSFRDRSYEQYF	TGTGCCAGCAGCTTCCGGGACAGATCCTACGAGCAGTACTTC
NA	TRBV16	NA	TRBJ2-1	CASSRTTGPSSYNEQFF	TGTGCCAGCAGCCGGACGACAGGTCCGAGCTCCTACAATGAGCAGTTCTTC
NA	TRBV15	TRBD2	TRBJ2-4	CATSRVALAGWELAKNIQYF	TGTGCCACCAGCAGAGTGGCACTAGCGGGCTGGGAATTAGCCAAAAACATTCAGTACTTC
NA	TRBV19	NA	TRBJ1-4	CASSITWGLEKLFF	TGTGCCAGTAGTATTACATGGGGCCTGGAAAAACTGTTTTTT
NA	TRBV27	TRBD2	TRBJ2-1	CASSLAGGNEQFF	TGTGCCAGCAGTTTAGCGGGGGGAAATGAGCAGTTCTTC
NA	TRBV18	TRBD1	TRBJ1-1	CASSHPGGPSTEAFF	TGTGCCAGCTCACATCCAGGGGGGCCGAGCACTGAAGCTTTCTTT
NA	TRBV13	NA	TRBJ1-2	CASSLGAAIPLGSYGYTF	TGTGCCAGCAGTTTAGGGGCAGCGATTCCATTAGGGAGCTACGGCTACACCTTC
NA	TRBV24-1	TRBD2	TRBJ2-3	CATSDSRGEGDTQYF	TGTGCCACCAGTGATTCCCGAGGGGAGGGAGATACGCAGTATTTT
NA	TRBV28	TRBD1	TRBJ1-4	CASSSTTPDRGGEKLFF	TGTGCCAGCAGTTCCACGACCCCGGACAGGGGTGGAGAAAAACTGTTTTTT
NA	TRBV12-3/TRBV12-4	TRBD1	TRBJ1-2	CASSSAGGYGYTF	TGTGCCAGCAGTTCAGCAGGGGGCTATGGCTACACCTTC
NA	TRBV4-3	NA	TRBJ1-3	CASSQDPWRGGGNTIYF	TGCGCCAGCAGCCAAGATCCGTGGAGGGGAGGCGGAAACACCATATATTTT
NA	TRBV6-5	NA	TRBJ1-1	CATSIKTGNTEAFF	TGTGCCACCTCGATCAAGACAGGGAACACTGAAGCTTTCTTT
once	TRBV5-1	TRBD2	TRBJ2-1	CASSPGTSNNEQFF	TGCGCCAGCAGTCCCGGGACTAGCAATAATGAGCAGTTCTTC
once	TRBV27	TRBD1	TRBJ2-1	CASSLPGGYEQFF	TGTGCCAGCAGTTTGCCAGGGGGTTATGAGCAGTTCTTC
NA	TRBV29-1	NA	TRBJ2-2	CSVGGTGELFF	TGCAGCGTTGGAGGTACCGGGGAGCTGTTTTTT
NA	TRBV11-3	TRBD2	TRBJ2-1	CASSLGGGSGGSFNEQFF	TGTGCCAGCAGCTTAGGAGGCGGAAGCGGGGGATCTTTCAATGAGCAGTTCTTC
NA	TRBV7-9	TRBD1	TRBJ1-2	CASSVPGQNYGYTF	TGTGCCAGCAGCGTCCCGGGACAGAACTATGGCTACACCTTC
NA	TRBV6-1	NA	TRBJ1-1	CASSESGRPEAFF	TGTGCCAGCAGTGAGTCAGGGCGCCCTGAAGCTTTCTTT
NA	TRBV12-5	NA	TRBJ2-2	CASGQLTGNTGELFF	TGTGCTAGTGGTCAACTGACAGGGAACACCGGGGAGCTGTTTTTT
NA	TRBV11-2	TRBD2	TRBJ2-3	CASSPSPGSGSSDTQYF	TGTGCCAGCAGCCCCTCTCCGGGTAGCGGGAGTTCAGATACGCAGTATTTT
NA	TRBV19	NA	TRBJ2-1	CASTVKNEQFF	TGTGCCAGTACGGTGAAGAATGAGCAGTTCTTC
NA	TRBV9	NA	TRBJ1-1	CASSVGLSQGAMNTEAFF	TGTGCCAGCAGCGTAGGCCTCTCCCAAGGGGCTATGAACACTGAAGCTTTCTTT
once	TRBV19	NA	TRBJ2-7	CASSQGVNSYEQYF	TGTGCCAGTAGTCAAGGGGTTAATTCCTACGAGCAGTACTTC
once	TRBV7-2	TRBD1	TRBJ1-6	CASSLAGTGSYNSPLHF	TGTGCCAGCAGCTTAGCCGGGACAGGTTCCTATAATTCACCCCTCCACTTT